One sample yielded the 9 T cell receptor beta chains listed below, sequenced in a study of spatial heterogeneity in lung cancer (dated by TCRdb to between 2019 and 2020). Read against the paper, the sample's time point label means: sample taken at primary tumor resection. For TCR sequencing, whole RNA was extracted from tumor and nontumor lung tissue, or from cryopreserved PBMC samples, and no cell sorting was done. Preparation of the library involved 5' RACE. The instrument was a NextSeq 500. TCRdb took the public reads, trimmed them with fastp at Q25, ran MiXCR for clone calling and kept in-frame beta chains. All rows with the same CDR3 protein become a single entry with the most common DNA and genes. In this sample the table shows tens of thousands of distinct CDR3 sequences, approximately 20% of which occur a single time. The ten top clones hold 5% to 7.5% of the sample. Material: PBMCs, obtained at surgery. These receptor sequences come from a male donor with early-stage non-small cell lung cancer.

This clonotype appeared many times. The rearrangement joins TRBV4-3 to TRBJ2-7; no clear D. The CDR3 sequence is 13 residues long. V was trimmed by 1 base and J by 3 bases, leaving 7 bases between them. Germline assignment: CDR1 LGHNA and CDR2 YSLEER. CDR3 loop: CASSQVLNYEQYF. The CDR3 DNA follows: TGCGCCAGCAGCCAAGTCTTAAACTACGAGCAGTACTTC.

This clonotype was picked up many times. This chain uses TRBV7-6 with TRBJ2-5, with D perhaps TRBD2 (7 bases). Per the germline V gene, CDR1 is SGHVS and CDR2 is FNYEAQ. The CDR3 spans 15 residues. Trimming shortened V by 1 base and J by 4 bases, and 13 bases separated the two germline ends. The CDR3 loop reads CASSLGGGGPETQYF. For the CDR3, the DNA is TGTGCCAGCAGCTTAGGCGGGGGCGGGCCAGAGACCCAGTACTTC.

This clonotype was seen only a few times. CDR3 in amino acids: CASSVGLAGVIYNEQFF. DNA for the CDR3: TGTGCCAGCAGCGTTGGACTAGCGGGGGTAATCTACAATGAGCAGTTCTTC. This sequence joins TRBV9 and TRBJ2-1; 13 nucleotides match TRBD2. The germline gives CDR1 SGDLS, CDR2 YYNGEE. The CDR3 has 17 amino acids. The J segment lost 3 bases and the V segment lost 2 bases, leaving 5 bases of the junction unmatched.

This clonotype was seen a few times. The rearrangement links TRBV5-5 to TRBJ2-3; 8 positions match TRBD2. This CDR3 comprises 17 residues. V was clipped by 4 bases and J by 0 bases; unmatched bases: 10. Germline lookup yields CDR1 SGHKS and CDR2 YYEKEE (reference sequence). CDR3 sequence (DNA): TGTGCCAGCAGCCCCCTGAGAAGCGGGGGTAGCACAGATACGCAGTATTTT. It yields the protein CASSPLRSGGSTDTQYF.

The chain recombines TRBV7-2 with TRBJ2-7; 8 bases are shared with TRBD2. Germline V CDR1 and CDR2: SGHTA, FQGNSA. V lost 5 bases to trimming and J lost 2 bases; unmatched junction nucleotides: 5. The CDR3 is 14 amino acids. The CDR3 sequence is CASSTGTRAYEQYF. The CDR3 bases are TGTGCCAGCAGCACCGGGACTAGAGCCTACGAGCAGTACTTC.

The chain joins TRBV18 to TRBJ1-5; TRBD1 matches at 9 bases. V lost 6 bases and J lost 3; bases outside the gene matches: 6. The CDR3 contains 15 residues. Germline CDR1 reads KGHSH; CDR2 reads LQKENI. The CDR3 protein is CASSFDRGANQPQHF. CDR3 sequence (DNA): TGTGCCAGCTCGTTCGACAGGGGGGCCAATCAGCCCCAGCATTTT. Variable domain in full (rest from reference TRBV18 and TRBJ1-5): NAGVMQNPRHLVRRRGQEARLRCSPMKGHSHVYWYRQLPEEGLKFMVYLQKENIIDESGMPKERFSAEFPKEGPSILRIQQVVRGDSAAYFCASSFDRGANQPQHFGDGTRLSIL.

The V gene is TRBV20-1, the J gene TRBJ2-1; 10 nucleotides align to TRBD2. Germline CDR1 is DFQATT and CDR2 is SNEGSKA (reference sequence). There are 14 residues in the CDR3. The V and J ends lost 3 bases and 7 bases, in that order; junction bases with no gene match: 6. The CDR3 DNA sequence: TGCAGTGCTAGTCTAGCGGGAGAGGGGAATGAGCAGTTCTTC. Its protein product is CSASLAGEGNEQFF.

In its sample, this clonotype ranks as medium-sized. The chain recombines TRBV4-3 with TRBJ2-1; 15 bases match TRBD2. The germline gives CDR1 LGHNA, CDR2 YSLEER. The CDR3 is made up of 17 amino acids. Trimming at V came to 3 bases and at J to 4 bases, leaving 4 bases not matched to a gene. This chain's CDR3 is CASSQGTSGGPYNEQFF. The DNA for the CDR3 is TGCGCCAGCAGCCAGGGGACTAGCGGGGGGCCGTACAATGAGCAGTTCTTC.

This clonotype was seen repeatedly, ten times or more. This rearrangement joins TRBV18 to TRBJ1-5, with a possible D match to TRBD1 (5 bases). CDR1 and CDR2 from the germline V gene are KGHSH and LQKENI. Trimming pared 2 bases from V and 9 bases from J, leaving 11 bases between. CDR3 length: 13 residues. The CDR3 sequence is CASSPMDGGPQHF. In nucleotides, the CDR3 is TGTGCCAGCTCACCAATGGACGGGGGGCCCCAGCATTTT. Full variable domain (remainder filled in from reference TRBV18 and TRBJ1-5): NAGVMQNPRHLVRRRGQEARLRCSPMKGHSHVYWYRQLPEEGLKFMVYLQKENIIDESGMPKERFSAEFPKEGPSILRIQQVVRGDSAAYFCASSPMDGGPQHFGDGTRLSIL.